This entry features one TCR beta chain sequence. This CDR3 comprises 14 residues. V lost 7 bases and J 4 bases, leaving 16 bases between the germline ends. CDR1 and CDR2 (germline): LNHDA, SQIVND (reference sequence). The sample belongs to a study of blood T cell repertoires in COVID-19. Study background: Donors in the United States, Italy and Spain gave samples during acute or convalescent COVID-19. T cells, B-cell-depleted T cells, or PBMCs supplied cDNA or gDNA.

In the source study's methods: Scientists estimated how many nucleated cells there were by amplifying reference gene primers. Sequencing used immunoSEQ multiplex PCR; TCRdb keeps in-frame clones, though not all of them. That table gives V, J and clone size, and the DNA gave D and trimming. Of about 99,000 clones listed, 87% are singletons. Sequenced sample: peripheral blood. The TCR comes from a man aged 45-65 years in a cohort sampled during active COVID-19. V gene TRBV19 combines with J gene TRBJ1-2, with D possibly being TRBD1 (6 bases). CDR3 DNA sequence: TGTGCCAGTAACAGGGATTTAGTCAGCTATGGCTACACCTTC. This sequence encodes CASNRDLVSYGYTF.